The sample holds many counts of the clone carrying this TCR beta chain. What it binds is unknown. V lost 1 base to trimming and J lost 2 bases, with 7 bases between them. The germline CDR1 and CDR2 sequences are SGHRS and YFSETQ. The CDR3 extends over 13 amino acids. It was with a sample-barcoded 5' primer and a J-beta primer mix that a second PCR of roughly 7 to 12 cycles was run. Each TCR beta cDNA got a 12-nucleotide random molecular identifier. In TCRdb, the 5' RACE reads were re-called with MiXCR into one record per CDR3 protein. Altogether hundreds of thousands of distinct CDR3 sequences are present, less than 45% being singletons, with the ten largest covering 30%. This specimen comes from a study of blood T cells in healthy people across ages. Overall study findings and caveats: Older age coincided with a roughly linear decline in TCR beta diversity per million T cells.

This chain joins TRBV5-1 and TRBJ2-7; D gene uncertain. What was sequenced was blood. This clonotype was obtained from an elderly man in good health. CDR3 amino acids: CASSLKSPYEQYF. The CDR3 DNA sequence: TGCGCCAGCAGCTTGAAGTCCCCCTACGAGCAGTACTTC.